Listed below are T cell receptor beta chains from one sample, sequenced in a study of CXCR3-negative and CXCR3-positive naive CD8 T cells. TCRdb reprocessed the 5' RACE reads and reports one entry per CDR3 protein, with no DNA. The table lists just under 90,000 distinct CDR3 sequences. Material for sequencing was naive CXCR3+ CD8+ T cells from blood. Receptor source: a human donor in good health. Some clones in this sample may be carry-over from other donors' samples. Each CDR3 is given with its conserved first and last residue. Fields, in order: J gene, V gene, CDR3 protein.

>TRBJ2-1|TRBV29-1
CSPIVGSYNEQFF
>TRBJ1-1|TRBV29-1
CSVQGGGTEAFF
>TRBJ2-1|TRBV11-2
CASSLYEQYNEQFF
>TRBJ2-7|TRBV21-1
CASSKEGRIYEQYF
>TRBJ2-2|TRBV5-1
CASTGDFAGELFF
>TRBJ2-5|TRBV5-1
CASSELAGDLTLGETQYF
>TRBJ2-6|TRBV29-1
CSVEGEGSGANVLTF
>TRBJ2-1|TRBV4-3
CASSQDPGTGVDEQFF
>TRBJ1-2|TRBV12-3/TRBV12-4
CASSSREFGYTF
>TRBJ2-7|TRBV14
CASSQGRGVAYEQYF
>TRBJ1-4|TRBV6-5
CASSKGQTNEKLFF
>TRBJ2-5|TRBV5-6
CASSLVLALGTQYF
>TRBJ2-7|TRBV20-1
CSAGGTTAYYEQYF
>TRBJ1-3|TRBV3-1
CASSQAAPGNTIYF
>TRBJ2-1|TRBV14
CASSQDGWSRRNEQFF
>TRBJ2-7|TRBV3-1
CASSQDVPRDRVSYEQYF
>TRBJ2-7|TRBV6-2/TRBV6-3
CASSGTGGLQERYF
>TRBJ2-3|TRBV2
CASSPDSFTRTGTDTQYF
>TRBJ2-7|TRBV18
CASSPEGYEQYF
>TRBJ2-1|TRBV9
CASSVEAGGHINEQFF
>TRBJ2-7|TRBV7-9
CASSGQGRGTYEQYF
>TRBJ2-7|TRBV7-3
CASSWGAGSAYEQYF
>TRBJ1-1|TRBV29-1
CSVTAQNTEAFF
>TRBJ1-2|TRBV6-6
CASTTKTGDGYTF
>TRBJ2-7|TRBV5-1
CASSLGQGAFYEQYF
>TRBJ2-7|TRBV5-1
CASSLGFGQGAYEQYF
>TRBJ2-2|TRBV12-3/TRBV12-4
CASSPYLGANTGELFF
>TRBJ2-6|TRBV4-3
CASSQDEGGLLGANVLTF
>TRBJ2-7|TRBV4-3
CASSQESSGGLPSYEQYF
>TRBJ2-1|TRBV11-2
CASSPLAGGQLGNEQFF
>TRBJ1-1|TRBV15
CATSRGDRNTEAFF
>TRBJ2-2|TRBV29-1
CSVEQPGELFF
>TRBJ2-7|TRBV12-3/TRBV12-4
CASGIAYEQYF
>TRBJ2-1|TRBV27
CASGWGDEQFF
>TRBJ2-7|TRBV28
CASSLGSAGKYEQYF
>TRBJ2-1|TRBV7-2
CASSLKGVFSSYNEQFF
>TRBJ1-6|TRBV21-1
CASSKGPDRRTVNLPLHF
>TRBJ1-5|TRBV27
CASTPSIRNQPQHF
>TRBJ2-5|TRBV6-5
CASSVGVQETQYF
>TRBJ2-5|TRBV28
CASSLSGKETQYF
>TRBJ2-7|TRBV27
CASSFGLAGGGLYEQYF
>TRBJ1-5|TRBV12-3/TRBV12-4
CASSLTAWGDQPQHF
>TRBJ2-7|TRBV12-3/TRBV12-4
CASSPSGHYEQYF
>TRBJ2-1|TRBV7-8
CASSLEIGDNEQFF
>TRBJ2-1|TRBV20-1
CSARDARINEQFF
>TRBJ2-7|TRBV28
CASSLRGGTAEQYF
>TRBJ2-7|TRBV3-1
CASSQEGGGPYEQYF
>TRBJ2-7|TRBV12-3/TRBV12-4
CASSLKGTGVDVDEQYF
>TRBJ2-3|TRBV15
CATLEVSGGTDTQYF
>TRBJ2-7|TRBV29-1
CSVEDGKSSYEQYF
>TRBJ2-5|TRBV10-3
CAISDLSGGSETQYF
>TRBJ1-3|TRBV29-1
CSVELWGNTGNTIYF
>TRBJ2-7|TRBV5-5
CASSQPGGFDEQYF
>TRBJ2-2|TRBV28
CASSTGVYPPTNTGELFF
>TRBJ2-7|TRBV14
CASSQFRAVSSYEQYF
>TRBJ2-5|TRBV10-3
CAISESWRTTSGRETQYF
>TRBJ2-2|TRBV7-9
CASSSPEGDRRHTGELFF
>TRBJ2-2|TRBV23-1
CASITRGGPAGELFF